The present T cell receptor beta chain was sequenced within a study of shared clonotypes between healthy human individuals. Study-level findings and limits: Researchers sampled blood only, noting tissue repertoires likely differ. The generation probabilities recorded for non-shared clonotypes fell below those of clonotypes shared by all four donors.

The CDR3 is 13 residues long. Trimming took off 8 bases at V and 4 bases at J, with 13 bases between the two ends. The germline V gene encodes CDR1 MGHDK and CDR2 SYGVNS. As concerns this clone: Antigen: not known.

Positively selected for CCR7, the CD45RO-negative cells used as naive CD8 cells excluded terminally differentiated effector memory CD45RA+ cells. Profiling relied on immunoSEQ multiplex PCR, and the TCRdb table lists in-frame clones only, not all of them. The sample gives roughly 2.1 million clones, just over 90% of which show up once; approximately 1.7% is in the top ten. This sequence originates from a man aged 18 to 30 in good health. Some clones in this sample may be carry-over from other donors' samples. This chain joins TRBV25-1 and TRBJ2-3; D gene uncertain. The sequenced material came from naive CD8+ T cells from PBMCs. The CDR3 protein is CASAKFHADTQYF. The CDR3 DNA sequence: TGTGCCAGCGCGAAGTTTCACGCAGATACGCAGTATTTT.